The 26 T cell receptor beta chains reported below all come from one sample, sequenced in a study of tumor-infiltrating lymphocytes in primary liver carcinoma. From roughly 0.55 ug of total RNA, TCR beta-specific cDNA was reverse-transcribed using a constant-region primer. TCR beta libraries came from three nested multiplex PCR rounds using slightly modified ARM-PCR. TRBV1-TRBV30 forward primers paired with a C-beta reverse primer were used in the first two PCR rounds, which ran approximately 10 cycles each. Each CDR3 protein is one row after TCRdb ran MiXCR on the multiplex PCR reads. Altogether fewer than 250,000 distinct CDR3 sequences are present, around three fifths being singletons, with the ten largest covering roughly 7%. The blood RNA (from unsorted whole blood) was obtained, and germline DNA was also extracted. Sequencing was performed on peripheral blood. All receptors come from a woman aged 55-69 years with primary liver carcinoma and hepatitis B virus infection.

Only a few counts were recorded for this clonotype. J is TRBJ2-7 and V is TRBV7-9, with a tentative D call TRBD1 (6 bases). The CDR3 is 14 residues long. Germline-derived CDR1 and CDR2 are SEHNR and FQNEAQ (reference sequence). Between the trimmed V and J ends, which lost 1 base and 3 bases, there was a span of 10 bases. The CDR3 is CASSLGTAFYEQYF. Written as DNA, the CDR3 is TGTGCCAGCAGCTTAGGGACAGCCTTCTACGAGCAGTACTTC.

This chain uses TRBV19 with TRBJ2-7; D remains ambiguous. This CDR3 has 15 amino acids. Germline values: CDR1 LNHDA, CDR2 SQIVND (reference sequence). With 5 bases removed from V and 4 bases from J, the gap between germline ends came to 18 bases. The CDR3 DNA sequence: TGTGCCAGTAGTCCCGCAGGCGACGTTCGGTACGAGCAGTACTTC. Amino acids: CASSPAGDVRYEQYF.

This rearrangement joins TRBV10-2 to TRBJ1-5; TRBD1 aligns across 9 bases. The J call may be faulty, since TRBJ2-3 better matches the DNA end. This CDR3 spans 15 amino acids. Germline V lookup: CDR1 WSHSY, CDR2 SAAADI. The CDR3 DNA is TGCGCCAGCGCCAACAGGGGGCAGGGGACTCAGCCCCAGTATTTT. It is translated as CASANRGQGTQPQYF.

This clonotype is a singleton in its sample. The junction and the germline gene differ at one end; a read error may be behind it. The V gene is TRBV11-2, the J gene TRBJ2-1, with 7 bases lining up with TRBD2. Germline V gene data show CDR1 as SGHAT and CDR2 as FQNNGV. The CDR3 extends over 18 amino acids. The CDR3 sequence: CVSSLRFPPSGQGNEQFF. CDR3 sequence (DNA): TGTGTCAGCAGTTTAAGGTTCCCCCCTAGCGGCCAAGGTAATGAGCAGTTCTTC. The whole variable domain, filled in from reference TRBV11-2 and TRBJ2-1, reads EAGVAQSPRYKIIEKRQSVAFWCNPISGHATLYWYQQILGQGPKLLIQFQNNGVVDDSQLPKDRFSAERLKGVDSTLKIQPAKLEDSAVYLCVSSLRFPPSGQGNEQFFGPGTRLTVL.

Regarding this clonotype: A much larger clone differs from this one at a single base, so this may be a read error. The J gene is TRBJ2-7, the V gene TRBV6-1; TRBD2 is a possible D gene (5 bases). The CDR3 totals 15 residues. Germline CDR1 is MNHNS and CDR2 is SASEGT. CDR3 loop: CGSSEAGLATYEQYF. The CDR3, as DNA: TGTGGCAGCAGTGAAGCAGGACTCGCAACCTACGAGCAGTACTTC.

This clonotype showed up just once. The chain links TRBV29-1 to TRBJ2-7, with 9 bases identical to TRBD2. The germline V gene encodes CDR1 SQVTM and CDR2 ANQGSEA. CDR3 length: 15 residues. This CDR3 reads CSVTFGTSRSIKQYF. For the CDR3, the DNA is TGCAGTGTAACCTTCGGGACTAGCCGGAGCATCAAGCAGTACTTC.

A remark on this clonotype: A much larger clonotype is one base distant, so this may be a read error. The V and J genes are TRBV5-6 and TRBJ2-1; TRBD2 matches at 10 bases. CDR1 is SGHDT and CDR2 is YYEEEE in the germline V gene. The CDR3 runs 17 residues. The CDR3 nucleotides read TGTGCCAGCAGTCGCGGACTAGCGGTAAGCTCCTACGATGAGCAGTTCTTC. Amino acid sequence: CASSRGLAVSSYDEQFF.

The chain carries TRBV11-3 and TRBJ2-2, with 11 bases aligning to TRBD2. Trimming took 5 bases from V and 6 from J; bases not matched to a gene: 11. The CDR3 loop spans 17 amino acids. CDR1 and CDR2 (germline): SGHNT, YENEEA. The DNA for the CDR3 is TGTGCCAGCAGCAACACTCCACTAGCGGGAGTTCCCGGGGAGCTGTTTTTT. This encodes CASSNTPLAGVPGELFF. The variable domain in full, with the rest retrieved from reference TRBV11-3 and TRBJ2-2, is EAGVVQSPRYKIIEKKQPVAFWCNPISGHNTLYWYLQNLGQGPELLIRYENEEAVDDSQLPKDRFSAERLKGVDSTLKIQPAELGDSAVYLCASSNTPLAGVPGELFFGEGSRLTVL.

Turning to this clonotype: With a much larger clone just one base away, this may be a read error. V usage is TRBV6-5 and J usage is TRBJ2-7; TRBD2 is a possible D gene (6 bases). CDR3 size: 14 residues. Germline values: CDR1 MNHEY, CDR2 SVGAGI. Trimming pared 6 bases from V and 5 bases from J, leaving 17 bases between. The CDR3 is CASRGPRDFHEQYF. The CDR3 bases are TGTGCCAGCAGGGGGCCCAGGGACTTCCACGAGCAGTACTTC.

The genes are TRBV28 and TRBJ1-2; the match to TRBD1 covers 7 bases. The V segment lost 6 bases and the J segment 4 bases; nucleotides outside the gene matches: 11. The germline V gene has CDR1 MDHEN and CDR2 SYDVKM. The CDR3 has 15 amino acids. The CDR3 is CASSTGQFKRYGYTF. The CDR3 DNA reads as TGTGCCAGCAGCACGGGACAGTTTAAACGCTATGGCTACACCTTC.

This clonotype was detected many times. CDR3 nucleotides: TGCAGCGTCGAGCGGGAAGGTCTCTCCGGGCAGTACTTC. Amino acids: CSVEREGLSGQYF. The genes are TRBV29-1 and TRBJ2-7; 7 bases are shared with TRBD2. Germline CDR1 SQVTM, CDR2 ANQGSEA. The CDR3 length is 13 residues. V was clipped by 6 bases and J by 9 bases; unmatched bases: 14.

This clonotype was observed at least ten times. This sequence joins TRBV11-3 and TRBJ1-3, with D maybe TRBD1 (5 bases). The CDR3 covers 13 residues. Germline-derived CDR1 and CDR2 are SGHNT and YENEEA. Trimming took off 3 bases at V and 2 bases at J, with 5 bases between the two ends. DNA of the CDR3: TGTGCCAGCAGCTTGACAGCTGGAAACACCATATATTTT. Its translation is CASSLTAGNTIYF.

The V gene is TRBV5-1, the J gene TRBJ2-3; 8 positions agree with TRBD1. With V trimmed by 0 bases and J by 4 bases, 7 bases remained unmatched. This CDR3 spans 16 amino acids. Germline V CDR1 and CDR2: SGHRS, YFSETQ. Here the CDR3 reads CASSLAHQTGADTQYF. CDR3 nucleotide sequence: TGCGCCAGCAGCTTGGCCCACCAGACAGGGGCAGATACGCAGTATTTT.

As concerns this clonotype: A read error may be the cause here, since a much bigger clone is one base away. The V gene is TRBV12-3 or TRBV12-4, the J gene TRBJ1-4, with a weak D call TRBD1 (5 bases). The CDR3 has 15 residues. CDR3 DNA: TGTGCCAGCAGTTTATCCGACAGAGCTAATGAAGAACTGTTTTTT. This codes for CASSLSDRANEELFF.

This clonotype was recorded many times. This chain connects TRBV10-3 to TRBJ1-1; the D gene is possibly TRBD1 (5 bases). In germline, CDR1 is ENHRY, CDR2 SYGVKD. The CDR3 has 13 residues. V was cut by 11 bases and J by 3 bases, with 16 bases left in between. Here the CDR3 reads CAANMGVDTEAFF. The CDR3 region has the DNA TGTGCCGCCAACATGGGGGTGGACACTGAAGCTTTCTTT.

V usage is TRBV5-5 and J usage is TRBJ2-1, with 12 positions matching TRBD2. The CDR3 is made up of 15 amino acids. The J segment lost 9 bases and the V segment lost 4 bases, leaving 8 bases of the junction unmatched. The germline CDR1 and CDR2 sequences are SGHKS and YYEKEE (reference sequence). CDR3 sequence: CASSRTSGAVSEQFF. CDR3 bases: TGTGCCAGCAGCCGGACTAGCGGGGCCGTCAGTGAGCAGTTCTTC.

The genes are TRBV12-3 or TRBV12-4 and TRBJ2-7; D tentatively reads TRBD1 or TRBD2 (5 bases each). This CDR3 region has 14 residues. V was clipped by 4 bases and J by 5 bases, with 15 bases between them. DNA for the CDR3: TGTGCCAGCAGTTCTTGGGACCGTACCCACGAGCAGTACTTC. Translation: CASSSWDRTHEQYF.

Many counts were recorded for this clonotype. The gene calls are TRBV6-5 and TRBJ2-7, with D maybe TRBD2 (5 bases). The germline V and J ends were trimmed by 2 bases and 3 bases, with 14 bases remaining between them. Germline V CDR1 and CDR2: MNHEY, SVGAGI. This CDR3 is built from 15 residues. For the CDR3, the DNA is TGTGCCAGCAGTTACAGACCAGACGGACTCTACGAGCAGTACTTC. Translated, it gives CASSYRPDGLYEQYF.

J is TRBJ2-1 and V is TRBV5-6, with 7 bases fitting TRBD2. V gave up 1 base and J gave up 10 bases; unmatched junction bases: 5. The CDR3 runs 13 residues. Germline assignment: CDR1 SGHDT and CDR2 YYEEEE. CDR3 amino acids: CASSLWLADEQFF. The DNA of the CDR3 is TGTGCCAGCAGCTTGTGGCTAGCGGACGAGCAGTTCTTC.

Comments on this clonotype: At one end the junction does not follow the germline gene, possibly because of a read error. The CDR3 nucleotides read TGTGCCAGCAGTTTAGGGGTCAGGGACCATCAGTCCCAGCATTTT. Protein sequence: CASSLGVRDHQSQHF. The chain joins TRBV28 to TRBJ1-5; D may be TRBD1 (5 bases). This CDR3 is 15 amino acids long. Germline assignment: CDR1 MDHEN and CDR2 SYDVKM.

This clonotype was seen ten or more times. CDR3 sequence: CAISESAGGNYNEQFF. The CDR3 DNA sequence: TGTGCCATCAGTGAGTCTGCAGGGGGGAACTACAATGAGCAGTTCTTC. The rearrangement joins TRBV10-3 to TRBJ2-1; a possible D gene is TRBD1 (7 bases). CDR1 and CDR2 from the germline V gene are ENHRY and SYGVKD. V was clipped by 0 bases and J by 3 bases, with 12 bases between them. The CDR3 runs to 16 residues.

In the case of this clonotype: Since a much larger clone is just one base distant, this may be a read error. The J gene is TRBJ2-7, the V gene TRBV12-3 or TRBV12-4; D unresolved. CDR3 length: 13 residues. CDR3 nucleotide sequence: TGTGCCTGCAGTTGGTCGGAATCCTACGAGCAGTACTTC. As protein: CACSWSESYEQYF.

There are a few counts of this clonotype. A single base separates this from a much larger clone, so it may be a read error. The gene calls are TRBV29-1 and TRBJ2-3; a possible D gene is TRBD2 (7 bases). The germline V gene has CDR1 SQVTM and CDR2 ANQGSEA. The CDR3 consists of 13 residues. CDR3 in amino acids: CSAGGGSTDMQYF. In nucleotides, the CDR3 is TGCAGCGCTGGCGGGGGCAGCACAGATATGCAGTATTTT.

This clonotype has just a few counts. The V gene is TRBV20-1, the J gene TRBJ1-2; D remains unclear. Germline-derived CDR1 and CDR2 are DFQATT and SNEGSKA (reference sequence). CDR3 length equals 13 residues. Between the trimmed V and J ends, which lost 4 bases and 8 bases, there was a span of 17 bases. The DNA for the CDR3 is TGCAGTGCTAACCCCGGGCCTCTGGTCGGCTACACCTTC. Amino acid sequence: CSANPGPLVGYTF.

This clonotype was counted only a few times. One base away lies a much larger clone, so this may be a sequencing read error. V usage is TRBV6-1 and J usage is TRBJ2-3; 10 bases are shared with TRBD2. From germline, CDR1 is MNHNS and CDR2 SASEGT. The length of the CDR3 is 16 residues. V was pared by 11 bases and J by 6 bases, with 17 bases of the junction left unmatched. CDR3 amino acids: CAGGGRASGRADTQYF. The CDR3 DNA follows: TGTGCCGGAGGGGGGCGGGCTAGCGGGAGAGCTGATACGCAGTATTTT.

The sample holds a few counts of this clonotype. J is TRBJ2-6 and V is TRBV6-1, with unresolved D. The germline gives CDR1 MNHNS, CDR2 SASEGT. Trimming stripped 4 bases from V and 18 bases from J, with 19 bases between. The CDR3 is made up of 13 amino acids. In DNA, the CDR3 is TGTGCCAGCAGTGCTTCGGAGACATCGCTTCCGACTTTC. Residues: CASSASETSLPTF.